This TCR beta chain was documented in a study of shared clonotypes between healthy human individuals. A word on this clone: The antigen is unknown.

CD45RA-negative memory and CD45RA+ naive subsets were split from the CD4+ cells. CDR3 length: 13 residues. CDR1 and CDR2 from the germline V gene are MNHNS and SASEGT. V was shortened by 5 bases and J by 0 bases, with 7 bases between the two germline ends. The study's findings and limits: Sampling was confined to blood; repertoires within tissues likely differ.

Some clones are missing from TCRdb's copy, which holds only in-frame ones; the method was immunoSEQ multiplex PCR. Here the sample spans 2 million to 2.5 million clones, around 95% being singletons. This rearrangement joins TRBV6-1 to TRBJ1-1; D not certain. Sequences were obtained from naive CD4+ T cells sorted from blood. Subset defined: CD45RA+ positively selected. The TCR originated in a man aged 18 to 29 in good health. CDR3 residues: CASSPKLNTEAFF. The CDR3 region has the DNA TGTGCCAGCAGTCCAAAATTGAACACTGAAGCTTTCTTT.